This T cell receptor (beta chain) was recovered during a study of T cells in Graves' hyperthyroidism and ophthalmopathy. Orbital computed tomography and thyroid ultrasound, together with serum TRAb and thyroxine and clinical symptoms, were used for diagnoses. V was clipped by 0 bases and J by 0 bases, with 9 bases between them. CDR1 SGHRS and CDR2 YFSETQ come from the germline V gene. CDR3 length: 16 amino acids. TCR beta CDR3 sequences were amplified from RNA transcripts. TCR CDR3 underwent first-round RT-PCR with the HTBI primer set. Each CDR3 protein is one row after TCRdb ran MiXCR on the multiplex PCR reads. The profile covers around 540,000 distinct CDR3 sequences, with around 42% appearing a single time and approximately 8.2% taken by the ten largest.

The material sequenced was peripheral blood or thyroid tissue (not recorded which). The sequence was collected from a woman aged 18-35 years with Graves' hyperthyroidism. The chain recombines TRBV5-1 with TRBJ1-4, with unresolved D. Here the CDR3 reads CASSLAVGTTNEKLFF. In nucleotides, the CDR3 is TGCGCCAGCAGCTTGGCTGTCGGGACAACTAATGAAAAACTGTTTTTT.